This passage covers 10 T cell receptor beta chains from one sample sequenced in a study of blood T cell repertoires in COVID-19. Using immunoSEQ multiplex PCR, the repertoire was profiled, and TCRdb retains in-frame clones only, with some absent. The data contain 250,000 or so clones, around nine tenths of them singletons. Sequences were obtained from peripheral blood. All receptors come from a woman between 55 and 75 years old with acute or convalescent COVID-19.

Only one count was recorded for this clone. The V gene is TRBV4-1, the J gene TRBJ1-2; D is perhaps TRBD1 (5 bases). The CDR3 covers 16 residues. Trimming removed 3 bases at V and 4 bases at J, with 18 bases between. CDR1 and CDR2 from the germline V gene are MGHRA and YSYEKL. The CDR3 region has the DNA TGCGCCAGCAGCCAGCCCTCGGGGGAGGTTGGCTATGGCTACACCTTC. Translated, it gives CASSQPSGEVGYGYTF.

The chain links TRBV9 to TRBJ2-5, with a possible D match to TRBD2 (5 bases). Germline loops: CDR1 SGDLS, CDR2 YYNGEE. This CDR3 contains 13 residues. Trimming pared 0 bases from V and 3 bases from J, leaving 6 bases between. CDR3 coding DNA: TGTGCCAGCAGCGTAGGGGGAGAAGAGACCCAGTACTTC. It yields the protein CASSVGGEETQYF.

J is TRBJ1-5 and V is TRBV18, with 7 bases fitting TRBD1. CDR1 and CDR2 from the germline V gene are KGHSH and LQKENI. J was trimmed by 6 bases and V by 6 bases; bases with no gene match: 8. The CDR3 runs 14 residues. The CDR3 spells CASSLEGAGQPQHF. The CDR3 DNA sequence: TGTGCCAGCTCCCTCGAGGGGGCAGGTCAGCCCCAGCATTTT.

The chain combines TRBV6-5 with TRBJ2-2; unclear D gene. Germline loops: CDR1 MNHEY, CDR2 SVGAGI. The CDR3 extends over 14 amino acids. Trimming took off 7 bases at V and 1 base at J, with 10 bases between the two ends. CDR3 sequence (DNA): TGTGCCAGCATTTGGCAGCGGAACACCGGGGAGCTGTTTTTT. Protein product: CASIWQRNTGELFF.

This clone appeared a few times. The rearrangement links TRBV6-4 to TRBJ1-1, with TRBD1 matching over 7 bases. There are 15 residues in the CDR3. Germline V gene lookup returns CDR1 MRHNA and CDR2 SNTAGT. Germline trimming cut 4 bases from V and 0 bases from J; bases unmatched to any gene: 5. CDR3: CASSAGGEMNTEAFF. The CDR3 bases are TGTGCCAGCAGTGCAGGGGGTGAGATGAACACTGAAGCTTTCTTT.

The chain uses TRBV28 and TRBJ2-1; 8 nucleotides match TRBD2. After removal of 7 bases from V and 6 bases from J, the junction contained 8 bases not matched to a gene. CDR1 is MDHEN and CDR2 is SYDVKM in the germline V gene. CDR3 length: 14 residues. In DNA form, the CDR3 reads TGTGCCAGCATAGCGGGACGGAGATCCAATGAGCAGTTCTTC. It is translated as CASIAGRRSNEQFF.

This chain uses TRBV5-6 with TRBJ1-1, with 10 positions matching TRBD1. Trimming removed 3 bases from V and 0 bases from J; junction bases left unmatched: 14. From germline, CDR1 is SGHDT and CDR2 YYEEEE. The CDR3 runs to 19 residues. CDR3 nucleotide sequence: TGTGCCAGCAGCTGGGACAGGGGATCTACCACCAGGTTGAACACTGAAGCTTTCTTT. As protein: CASSWDRGSTTRLNTEAFF.

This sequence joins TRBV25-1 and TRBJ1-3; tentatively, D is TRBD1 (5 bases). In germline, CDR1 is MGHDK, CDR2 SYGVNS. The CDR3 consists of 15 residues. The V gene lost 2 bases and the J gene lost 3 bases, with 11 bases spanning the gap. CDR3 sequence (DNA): TGTGCCAGCAGTGAACCGGGGGGGGATGGAAACACCATATATTTT. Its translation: CASSEPGGDGNTIYF. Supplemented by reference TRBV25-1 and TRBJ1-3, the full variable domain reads EADIYQTPRYLVIGTGKKITLECSQTMGHDKMYWYQQDPGMELHLIHYSYGVNSTEKGDLSSESTVSRIRTEHFPLTLESARPSHTSQYLCASSEPGGDGNTIYFGEGSWLTVV.

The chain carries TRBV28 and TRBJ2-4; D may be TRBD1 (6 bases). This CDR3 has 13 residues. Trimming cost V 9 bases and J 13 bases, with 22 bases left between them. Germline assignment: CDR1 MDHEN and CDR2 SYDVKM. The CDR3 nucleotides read TGTGCCAGTCAGGGGACCCGGCCTATGGTCCAGTACTTC. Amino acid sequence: CASQGTRPMVQYF.

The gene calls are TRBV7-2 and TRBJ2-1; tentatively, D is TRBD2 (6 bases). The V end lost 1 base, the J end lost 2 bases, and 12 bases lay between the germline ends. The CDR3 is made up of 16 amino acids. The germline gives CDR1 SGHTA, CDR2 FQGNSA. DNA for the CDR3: TGTGCCAGCAGCTTAGTCGGGGCGGGACCCTACAATGAGCAGTTCTTC. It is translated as CASSLVGAGPYNEQFF. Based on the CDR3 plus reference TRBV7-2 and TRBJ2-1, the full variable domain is GAGVSQSPSNKVTEKGKDVELRCDPISGHTALYWYRQSLGQGLEFLIYFQGNSAPDKSGLPSDRFSAERTGGSVSTLTIQRTQQEDSAVYLCASSLVGAGPYNEQFFGPGTRLTVL.